The 6 T cell receptor beta chains in this list originate from one sample, sequenced in a study of T cell responses to AZD1222 COVID-19 vaccine. Sequenced by immunoSEQ multiplex PCR; TCRdb stores in-frame clones only, minus some. The sample includes roughly 180,000 clones, over 80% seen only once; the top ten take 2.5% to 3%. Sequencing was performed on peripheral blood, taken on day 0 of MenACWY control vaccination. These receptors were obtained from an adult in good health.

This sequence joins TRBV7-8 and TRBJ2-7; possible D gene TRBD2, 5 bases. V lost 6 bases and J 6 bases, leaving 9 bases between the germline ends. Germline CDR1 SGHVS, CDR2 FQNEAQ. This CDR3 has 11 amino acids. This CDR3 reads CASRDAGEQYF. For the CDR3, the DNA is TGTGCCAGCAGAGACGCGGGCGAGCAGTACTTC.

The V and J genes are TRBV9 and TRBJ1-2; no reliable D call. This CDR3 has 14 residues. V was clipped by 4 bases and J by 1 base, with 11 bases between them. Germline CDR1 reads SGDLS; CDR2 reads YYNGEE. The CDR3 sequence is CASSTQTNNYGYTF. In DNA form, the CDR3 reads TGTGCCAGCAGCACCCAGACCAATAACTATGGCTACACCTTC.

The V call is TRBV6-5, the J call TRBJ2-5, with 9 bases matching TRBD2. CDR3 length equals 14 residues. Germline CDR1 MNHEY, CDR2 SVGAGI. The V and J ends lost 5 bases and 4 bases, in that order; junction bases with no gene match: 5. CDR3 bases: TGTGCCAGCAGTAAGCGGGGGGCACGAGAGACCCAGTACTTC. It specifies CASSKRGARETQYF.

This chain joins TRBV7-2 and TRBJ2-7; D is uncertain. CDR3 length: 16 amino acids. Between the trimmed V and J ends, which lost 0 bases and 6 bases, there was a span of 18 bases. Germline CDR1 and CDR2: SGHTA and FQGNSA. Here the CDR3 reads CASSLASLGLASEQYF. Here the CDR3 DNA reads TGTGCCAGCAGCTTAGCGTCTTTGGGGTTAGCCTCCGAGCAGTACTTC.

V and J are TRBV30 and TRBJ1-2; 8 nucleotides match TRBD1. CDR3 size: 16 residues. The ends lost 3 bases at V and 2 bases at J; junction bases unmatched: 11. Germline lookup yields CDR1 GTSNPN and CDR2 SVGIG (reference sequence). DNA of the CDR3: TGTGCCTGGAGGGAAAATACTCACAGGGGGAACTATGGCTACACCTTC. As protein: CAWRENTHRGNYGYTF.

The genes are TRBV7-7 and TRBJ1-1; 7 bases line up with TRBD1. J was trimmed by 5 bases and V by 5 bases; bases with no gene match: 5. This CDR3 spans 13 amino acids. Germline V gene sequence: CDR1 SSHAT, CDR2 FNYEAQ (reference sequence). CDR3 region: CASSQNRGTEAFF. The CDR3, as DNA: TGTGCCAGCAGCCAAAACAGGGGTACTGAAGCTTTCTTT. The whole variable domain, remainder taken from reference TRBV7-7 and TRBJ1-1, is GAGVSQSPRYKVTKRGQDVTLRCDPISSHATLYWYQQALGQGPEFLTYFNYEAQPDKSGLPSDRFSAERPEGSISTLTIQRTEQRDSAMYRCASSQNRGTEAFFGQGTRLTVV.